Described below is a single T cell receptor beta chain sequence and its context. TCRdb keeps only in-frame clones here, not all; method: immunoSEQ multiplex PCR. The data show roughly 320,000 clones, more than 80% seen once. The CDR3 has 14 amino acids. Germline V gene data show CDR1 as SGHNT and CDR2 as YYREEE (reference sequence). V was cut by 2 bases and J by 4 bases, with 10 bases left in between. These data are taken from a study of blood T cell repertoires in COVID-19. About the study: Sample material is recorded as cDNA or gDNA derived from T cells, B-cell-depleted T cells, or PBMCs.

The sequencing sample was made of peripheral blood. The chain links TRBV5-4 to TRBJ1-3; no reliable D call. The source is a woman in her forties or fifties with COVID-19, enrolled during active disease. CDR3 sequence: CASSFRGLGNTIYF. CDR3 DNA: TGTGCCAGCAGCTTCCGGGGTCTCGGAAACACCATATATTTT.